These 15 T cell receptor beta chains came from one sample sequenced in a study of regulatory T cells in long-lasting Graves disease. The time point here: newly diagnosed GD, antithyroid drugs for less than 3 months. The authors made the TCR library using RNA they extracted from PBMCs. Through Arm-PCR of CDR3 regions and iRepertoire HTBI primers, TCR beta libraries were built. TCRdb independently ran MiXCR on the multiplex PCR reads; one entry per CDR3 protein. This sample has 440,000 or so distinct CDR3 sequences; more than 13% occur once, and the top ten carry about a sixth. These data also formed part of another study, on T cells in Graves' hyperthyroidism and ophthalmopathy.

The input for sequencing was peripheral blood mononuclear cells (PBMCs), taken at new diagnosis, from a patient treated with antithyroid drugs. The receptors originated from a woman in her twenties or thirties with Graves disease.

This clonotype was recorded at least ten times. The gene calls are TRBV3-1 and TRBJ2-3, with D hard to call. Per the germline V gene, CDR1 is LGHDT and CDR2 is YNNKEL (reference sequence). Trimming cost V 1 base and J 4 bases, with 15 bases left between them. This CDR3 is built from 16 residues. In nucleotides, the CDR3 is TGTGCCAGCAGCCAAGGTTGGCGTGATGCCGCAGATACGCAGTATTTT. Encoded protein: CASSQGWRDAADTQYF.

Ten or more counts support this clonotype. The V and J genes are TRBV5-1 and TRBJ1-1; TRBD1 is a possible D gene (5 bases). V lost 4 bases, J lost 4 bases, and 17 bases lay in between. This CDR3 has 15 residues. Per germline, CDR1 SGHRS and CDR2 YFSETQ. CDR3 sequence (DNA): TGCGCCAGCAGCGGAATATTGGGGACGAGCACTGAAGCTTTCTTT. Amino acid sequence: CASSGILGTSTEAFF.

The chain uses TRBV19 and TRBJ2-1, with D perhaps matching TRBD1 or TRBD2 (5 bases each). The end of the DNA is better explained by TRBJ2-7, so the J call may be wrong. Germline values: CDR1 LNHDA, CDR2 SQIVND (reference sequence). The CDR3 spans 15 residues. The CDR3 nucleotides are TGTGCCAGTAGTATCGGGGACGACGACTACAATGAGCAGTACTTC. It yields the protein CASSIGDDDYNEQYF.

This clonotype was seen at least ten times. V gene TRBV12-3 or TRBV12-4 combines with J gene TRBJ2-1; TRBD2 matches 14 bases. The CDR3 has 18 amino acids. Trimming cost V 6 bases and J 4 bases; bases outside gene matches: 11. The CDR3 bases are TGTGCCAGCAGCCCCCAGTTGAGACTAGCGGGAGGGTACAATGAGCAGTTCTTC. Protein product: CASSPQLRLAGGYNEQFF.

This clonotype occurred many times. The chain couples TRBV6-1 to TRBJ1-3; 7 nucleotides agree with TRBD1. CDR3 length: 15 amino acids. Germline-derived CDR1 and CDR2 are MNHNS and SASEGT. V was pared by 6 bases and J by 5 bases, with 10 bases of the junction left unmatched. The CDR3 coding sequence is TGTGCCAGCAGCGCCCGGACAGGCCAGAGAAACACCATATATTTT. It specifies CASSARTGQRNTIYF.

There are many counts of this clonotype. The V and J genes are TRBV12-3 or TRBV12-4 and TRBJ2-1, with D perhaps matching TRBD2 (5 bases). The V gene lost 5 bases and the J gene lost 7 bases, with 12 bases spanning the gap. This CDR3 has 13 amino acids. The CDR3 here is CASSDYTVNEQFF. As DNA, the CDR3 is TGTGCCAGCAGTGACTATACGGTGAATGAGCAGTTCTTC.

This clonotype has at least ten counts. The chain couples TRBV7-6 to TRBJ2-3; 8 bases match TRBD2. This CDR3 has 15 residues. Germline lookup yields CDR1 SGHVS and CDR2 FNYEAQ. V was pared by 0 bases and J by 6 bases, with 5 bases of the junction left unmatched. CDR3 loop: CASSLASAGVDTQYF. CDR3 DNA sequence: TGTGCCAGCAGCTTAGCGTCAGCGGGAGTGGATACGCAGTATTTT.

J is TRBJ2-2 and V is TRBV6-2 or TRBV6-3; 7 bases are shared with TRBD1. This CDR3 contains 15 residues. Germline CDR1 MNHEY, CDR2 SVGEGT. The V and J ends lost 7 bases and 4 bases, in that order; junction bases with no gene match: 9. The CDR3 region is CASTPRQGGTGELFF. Written as DNA, the CDR3 is TGTGCCAGCACCCCCAGACAGGGCGGCACCGGGGAGCTGTTTTTT.

For the CDR3, the DNA is TGCAGTGCCATCCCGGGCCGACGGCCGTACAATGAGCAGTTCTTC. Amino acids: CSAIPGRRPYNEQFF. The V and J genes are TRBV20-1 and TRBJ2-1, with unresolved D. Germline V gives CDR1 DFQATT, CDR2 SNEGSKA (reference sequence). The CDR3 loop spans 15 amino acids. The V and J ends lost 6 bases and 4 bases respectively, with 19 bases between them.

The CDR3 loop is CASSGSLSEGLDEQYF. CDR3 nucleotides: TGTGCCAGCAGCGGATCCCTTTCGGAGGGCTTGGACGAGCAGTACTTC. This sequence joins TRBV7-2 and TRBJ2-7; a weak D match, TRBD2 (6 bases). Trimming cost V 5 bases and J 5 bases, with 22 bases left between them. Germline assignment: CDR1 SGHTA and CDR2 FQGNSA. The CDR3 spans 16 residues.

This clonotype was observed many times. The chain couples TRBV6-1 to TRBJ1-6, with D possibly TRBD1 on 6 matching bases. The V gene's germline CDR1 is MNHNS and CDR2 SASEGT. V lost 6 bases and J lost 10, with 16 bases in between. The CDR3 sequence is 14 residues long. The CDR3 protein is CASRGAGAGSPLHF. CDR3 nucleotides: TGTGCCAGCAGGGGGGCAGGGGCTGGGTCACCCCTCCACTTT.

This clonotype occurred many times. Written as DNA, the CDR3 is TGTGCCAGCAGACCGGGACTTCACTCCTACGAGCAGTACTTC. Its translation is CASRPGLHSYEQYF. The gene calls are TRBV6-2 or TRBV6-3 and TRBJ2-7, with TRBD2 as a possible D gene (6 bases). Between the trimmed V and J ends, which lost 6 bases and 0 bases, there was a span of 12 bases. The CDR3 is made up of 14 amino acids. Germline lookup yields CDR1 MNHEY and CDR2 SVGEGT.

Notes on this clonotype: This may be a read error: a much more frequent sequence differs by one nucleotide. The chain is built from TRBV12-3 or TRBV12-4 and TRBJ2-1; D may be TRBD2 (6 bases). With the DNA end fitting TRBJ2-5 better, the J assignment may be wrong. This CDR3 has 16 residues. CDR3 sequence: CASTNSGTNGRVTQYF. CDR3 DNA: TGTGCCAGCACCAACTCCGGGACCAACGGGAGAGTGACCCAGTACTTC.

A few counts support this clonotype. The CDR3 reads CASSPFTGRRRTEAFF. CDR3 bases: TGTGCCAGCAGTCCTTTTACCGGGAGGCGGAGGACTGAAGCTTTCTTT. The gene calls are TRBV12-3 or TRBV12-4 and TRBJ1-1, with D unresolved. The CDR3 runs 16 residues. The V gene lost 5 bases and the J gene lost 5 bases, with 21 bases spanning the gap.

The sample holds many counts of this clonotype. The V gene is TRBV27, the J gene TRBJ2-5, with 9 nucleotides matching TRBD2. Germline assignment: CDR1 MNHEY and CDR2 SMNVEV (reference sequence). V gave up 7 bases and J gave up 4 bases; unmatched junction bases: 4. The CDR3 runs 13 residues. The CDR3 is CASIAGGGETQYF. CDR3 DNA sequence: TGTGCCAGCATCGCGGGAGGGGGAGAGACCCAGTACTTC.